This T cell receptor (beta chain) was retrieved from a study of T cell repertoires in cytomegalovirus infection. At the level of the study: Used in the study were CMV epitopes, some recently identified and HLA-C-restricted, others well-studied and HLA-B-restricted.

The germline V gene has CDR1 MNHEY and CDR2 SVGAGI. The CDR3 runs 14 residues. The V and J ends lost 0 bases and 7 bases respectively, with 10 bases between them. Whole-study results and caveats: Identification of carriers of CMV plus the relevant HLA was performed using cumulative public TCR beta family frequency.

This clonotype has a handful of counts. Its specificity is unknown. TCRdb reprocessed the reads with MiXCR, giving one entry per CDR3 protein. The sample holds roughly 220,000 distinct CDR3 sequences, 35% to 45% seen once. Sequenced material: CD8+ T cells from cultured PBMCs, taken from culture after CMV antigen stimulation. This clonotype was sampled from a human donor in good health (CMV status not recorded). Some clones in this sample may be carry-over from other donors' samples. The J gene is TRBJ1-5, the V gene TRBV6-5; no clear D. CDR3 nucleotide sequence: TGTGCCAGCAGTTACTCAAGGGCCGGACAGCCCCAGCATTTT. Translation: CASSYSRAGQPQHF.